This T cell receptor (beta chain) was sequenced during a study of OX40 agonist ivuxolimab in advanced cancers. Study context: Every 2 weeks, patients received ivuxolimab intravenously, dosed at 0.01 to 10 mg/kg. Three patients responded partially, comprising one with hepatocellular carcinoma and two with cutaneous melanoma. Study outcomes and limitations: Both CD4+ and CD8+ T cell populations in blood had undergone clonal expansion by week 6 at 0.1 to 3.0 mg/kg.

For this clone: Its matching antigen is unknown.

Trimming cost V 0 bases and J 6 bases, with 13 bases left between them. The CDR3 has 16 residues. Per germline, CDR1 SGHNT and CDR2 YYREEE (reference sequence). The assay was immunoSEQ multiplex PCR, and TCRdb's table has in-frame clones only and misses some. The sample yields tens of thousands of clones, 82% seen once. Blood got drawn at baseline, again on cycle 4 day 1, and then on cycle 7 day 1. This chain joins TRBV5-4 and TRBJ2-6; D is possibly TRBD2 (7 bases). The specimen was CD4+ or CD8+ T cells sorted from blood, collected in a trial of the OX40 agonist ivuxolimab. This TCR was recovered from an adult with an advanced solid tumor such as melanoma, head and neck, liver or kidney cancer. For the CDR3, the DNA is TGTGCCAGCAGCTTGGCTAGGGGGGGTGTGGCCAACGTCCTGACTTTC. Translation gives CASSLARGGVANVLTF.